These 5 T cell receptor beta chains were sequenced from one sample in a study of regulatory T cells. Which antigens these TCRs recognize remains unknown. Study results and caveats: In CD3G-deficient patients, conventional CD4+ T cells were enriched for hydrophobic CDR3 residues at positions 6 and 7.

Amplification used 52 TRBV primers and 13 TRBJ primers. This table comes from immunoSEQ multiplex PCR, and its TCRdb copy is limited to in-frame clones, with some not included. The sample records 20,000 to 25,000 clones, roughly 88% being singletons. Input material: conventional CD4+ T cells sorted from blood. Receptor source: a child younger than 18 with CD3G deficiency.

This chain links TRBV6-6 with TRBJ1-1; 10 positions agree with TRBD1. CDR1 is MNHNY, CDR2 SVGAGI, per germline (reference sequence). J lost 10 bases, V lost 5 bases, and 16 bases had no gene match. The CDR3 has 16 amino acids. The DNA of the CDR3 is TGTGCCAGCAGTCGACTTTGGGACAGGGGTCCTAATGGAGCTTTCTTT. This encodes CASSRLWDRGPNGAFF.

This clone was recorded only once. The chain joins TRBV6-1 to TRBJ2-3; unclear D gene. Germline V lookup: CDR1 MNHNS, CDR2 SASEGT. Trimming stripped 5 bases from V and 1 base from J, with 10 bases between. The CDR3 extends over 14 amino acids. The CDR3 sequence is CASSPLGGTDTQYF. CDR3 DNA: TGTGCCAGCAGTCCCCTCGGAGGCACAGATACGCAGTATTTT.

This clone was seen a handful of times. This chain links TRBV7-8 with TRBJ2-3; 10 bases fit TRBD2. Trimming removed 2 bases from V and 2 bases from J; junction bases left unmatched: 4. Germline CDR1 and CDR2: SGHVS and FQNEAQ. The CDR3 loop spans 16 amino acids. The CDR3 nucleotides read TGTGCCAGCAGCTTAAGGCTAGCGGGAGCCACAGATACGCAGTATTTT. Translated, it gives CASSLRLAGATDTQYF.

The chain uses TRBV28 and TRBJ1-4; no firm D call. There are 15 residues in the CDR3. V was cut by 8 bases and J by 8 bases, with 21 bases left in between. In germline, CDR1 is MDHEN, CDR2 SYDVKM. As DNA, the CDR3 is TGTGCCAGCCGATCGGGCCCTGAGAGAACCGAAAAACTGTTTTTT. This gives the protein CASRSGPERTEKLFF.

The chain has TRBV5-1 and TRBJ2-7, with a tentative D call TRBD1 (5 bases). This CDR3 spans 14 amino acids. Trimming shortened V by 4 bases and J by 2 bases, and 13 bases separated the two germline ends. Germline V gives CDR1 SGHRS, CDR2 YFSETQ. CDR3 sequence reads: CASSPDIGPYEQYF. CDR3 DNA sequence: TGCGCCAGCAGCCCGGACATCGGCCCCTACGAGCAGTACTTC.